These T cell receptor beta chains were read from a single sample in a study of T cell responses to AZD1222 COVID-19 vaccine. Assay used: immunoSEQ multiplex PCR; TCRdb lists only in-frame clones, some missing. Of about 190,000 clones listed, about 89% are singletons. This specimen consisted of peripheral blood, obtained on day 0 of MenACWY control vaccination. The receptor source for this set is an adult in good health. CDR3s include the opening cysteine and the closing phenylalanine or tryptophan. The D gene is left open where the match is weak. Some rows have no size entry. The others give once, few or many, or a class for an expanded clone.

J gene: TRBJ2-3
clone size: -
D gene: TRBD2
V gene: TRBV5-4
CDR3 DNA: TGTGCCAGCGGGACCGGGGGGGGGAGCGATACGCAGTATTTT
CDR3 protein: CASGTGGGSDTQYF

J gene: TRBJ1-2
clone size: once
D gene: -
V gene: TRBV16
CDR3 DNA: TGTGCCAGCAGCCAGGACAACTATGGCTACACCTTC
CDR3 protein: CASSQDNYGYTF

J gene: TRBJ1-5
clone size: -
D gene: -
V gene: TRBV4-3
CDR3 DNA: TGCGCCAGCAGCCAAGCCCTGTGGGCCTACAATCAGCCCCAGCATTTT
CDR3 protein: CASSQALWAYNQPQHF

J gene: TRBJ1-6
clone size: -
D gene: -
V gene: TRBV5-1
CDR3 DNA: TGCGCCAGCAGTCCGGGTGGGGCGAACGTGAATTCACCCCTCCACTTT
CDR3 protein: CASSPGGANVNSPLHF

J gene: TRBJ1-1
clone size: few
D gene: -
V gene: TRBV18
CDR3 DNA: TGTGCCAGCTCACCTATCGACACGAACACTGAAGCTTTCTTT
CDR3 protein: CASSPIDTNTEAFF

J gene: TRBJ1-1
clone size: -
D gene: -
V gene: TRBV5-1
CDR3 DNA: TGCGCCAGCAGCTTGGCCGGACATTCGGGCACTGAAGCTTTCTTT
CDR3 protein: CASSLAGHSGTEAFF

J gene: TRBJ1-3
clone size: -
D gene: -
V gene: TRBV28
CDR3 DNA: TGTGCCAGCAGTTTGTTAATGAACTCTGGAAACACCATATATTTT
CDR3 protein: CASSLLMNSGNTIYF

J gene: TRBJ2-3
clone size: -
D gene: -
V gene: TRBV9
CDR3 DNA: TGTGCCAGCAGCGTCGGGGGCCCTAGCACAGATACGCAGTATTTT
CDR3 protein: CASSVGGPSTDTQYF

J gene: TRBJ2-1
clone size: -
D gene: -
V gene: TRBV6-5
CDR3 DNA: TGTGCCAGCAGTTTGACCCAGAGCTCCTACAATGAGCAGTTCTTC
CDR3 protein: CASSLTQSSYNEQFF

J gene: TRBJ1-4
clone size: few
D gene: TRBD1
V gene: TRBV28
CDR3 DNA: TGTGCCAGCAGTTTATTCGACAGGGGATTTGAAAAACTGTTTTTT
CDR3 protein: CASSLFDRGFEKLFF

J gene: TRBJ1-6
clone size: -
D gene: TRBD1
V gene: TRBV7-9
CDR3 DNA: TGTGCCAGCAGCTATGGGGACAGGGATAATTCGCCCCTCCACTTT
CDR3 protein: CASSYGDRDNSPLHF

J gene: TRBJ1-1
clone size: few
D gene: -
V gene: TRBV6-5
CDR3 DNA: TGTGCCAGCAGTTACAGGGATCTCGTGAACACTGAAGCTTTCTTT
CDR3 protein: CASSYRDLVNTEAFF

J gene: TRBJ1-5
clone size: -
D gene: TRBD1
V gene: TRBV28
CDR3 DNA: TGTGCCAGCACCCCAGGCGTCGTCAGGGGGGGGCAGCCCCAGCATTTT
CDR3 protein: CASTPGVVRGGQPQHF

J gene: TRBJ2-1
clone size: -
D gene: -
V gene: TRBV6-2/TRBV6-3
CDR3 DNA: TGTGCCAGCAGTTACGCCGAAGGACAGAGGAGGGAGCAGTTCTTC
CDR3 protein: CASSYAEGQRREQFF

J gene: TRBJ1-2
clone size: -
D gene: -
V gene: TRBV3-1/TRBV3-2
CDR3 DNA: TGTGCCAGCAGCCAAGATAATCGGGATGGCTACACCTTC
CDR3 protein: CASSQDNRDGYTF

J gene: TRBJ1-1
clone size: -
D gene: -
V gene: TRBV19
CDR3 DNA: TGTGCCAGTAGAGTTGGGAGGGACACTGAAGCTTTCTTT
CDR3 protein: CASRVGRDTEAFF

J gene: TRBJ2-1
clone size: -
D gene: TRBD2
V gene: TRBV7-2
CDR3 DNA: TGTGCCAGCAGCTTATTCCGAAGCGGGGGAGGCAATGAGCAGTTCTTC
CDR3 protein: CASSLFRSGGGNEQFF

J gene: TRBJ1-2
clone size: few
D gene: -
V gene: TRBV7-3
CDR3 DNA: TGTGCCAGCAGCTTAAAGGGGGAGGGTGGCTATGGCTACACCTTC
CDR3 protein: CASSLKGEGGYGYTF

J gene: TRBJ2-7
clone size: -
D gene: -
V gene: TRBV6-5
CDR3 DNA: TGTGCCAGCAGCAGGGCCCTGGATCTTGTGCAGTACTTC
CDR3 protein: CASSRALDLVQYF

J gene: TRBJ2-6
clone size: -
D gene: TRBD2
V gene: TRBV28
CDR3 DNA: TGTGCCAGCAGTTTATGGGGCACGGGGGGACCTGGGGCCAACGTCCTGACTTTC
CDR3 protein: CASSLWGTGGPGANVLTF

J gene: TRBJ1-2
clone size: few
D gene: -
V gene: TRBV29-1
CDR3 DNA: TGCAGCGTTGAAGAAGGGGGGTTTTCCTATGGCTACACCTTC
CDR3 protein: CSVEEGGFSYGYTF

J gene: TRBJ2-5
clone size: -
D gene: -
V gene: TRBV4-3
CDR3 DNA: TGCGCCAGCAGCCAAGAGCGGGGGCCCCAAGAGACCCAGTACTTC
CDR3 protein: CASSQERGPQETQYF

J gene: TRBJ2-2
clone size: -
D gene: -
V gene: TRBV19
CDR3 DNA: TGTGCCAGTAGGAGGAAATCTAACACCGGGGAGCTGTTTTTT
CDR3 protein: CASRRKSNTGELFF

J gene: TRBJ2-3
clone size: once
D gene: -
V gene: TRBV29-1
CDR3 DNA: TGCAGCGTCAGAGACCGGGAGAGGGCAGATACGCAGTATTTT
CDR3 protein: CSVRDRERADTQYF

J gene: TRBJ1-2
clone size: -
D gene: -
V gene: TRBV5-1
CDR3 DNA: TGCGCCAGCAGCTTGGACGTATGGCGTGGCTACACCTTC
CDR3 protein: CASSLDVWRGYTF

J gene: TRBJ2-7
clone size: once
D gene: TRBD1
V gene: TRBV5-1
CDR3 DNA: TGCGCCAGCAGCGGAGGACAGGGTTTTAGGAGTGAGCAGTACTTC
CDR3 protein: CASSGGQGFRSEQYF

J gene: TRBJ1-2
clone size: -
D gene: -
V gene: TRBV5-1
CDR3 DNA: TGCGCCAGCAGCTTGGGAAGGGACTATGGCTACACCTTC
CDR3 protein: CASSLGRDYGYTF

J gene: TRBJ1-5
clone size: -
D gene: TRBD1
V gene: TRBV6-2/TRBV6-3
CDR3 DNA: TGTGCCAGCAGTCTGCTCGGGACAGGCAATCAGCCCCAGCATTTT
CDR3 protein: CASSLLGTGNQPQHF

J gene: TRBJ1-5
clone size: -
D gene: -
V gene: TRBV30
CDR3 DNA: TGTGCCTGGGGAGGGGGGGGGAACCAGCCCCAGCATTTT
CDR3 protein: CAWGGGGNQPQHF

J gene: TRBJ1-2
clone size: -
D gene: TRBD1
V gene: TRBV6-1
CDR3 DNA: TGTGCCAGCAGTGATAGGACAGGCCCAAGCTACACCTTC
CDR3 protein: CASSDRTGPSYTF

J gene: TRBJ1-2
clone size: -
D gene: -
V gene: TRBV6-2/TRBV6-3
CDR3 DNA: TGTGCCAGCAGTCGGGACTCCATCGGCGGCTACACCTTC
CDR3 protein: CASSRDSIGGYTF

J gene: TRBJ2-3
clone size: -
D gene: -
V gene: TRBV7-2
CDR3 DNA: TGTGCCACCCGCCAGAGAACTAGCACAGATACGCAGTATTTT
CDR3 protein: CATRQRTSTDTQYF

J gene: TRBJ1-5
clone size: -
D gene: -
V gene: TRBV28
CDR3 DNA: TGTGCCAGCAGTTTATCAGGGGACGTGCAGCCCCAGCATTTT
CDR3 protein: CASSLSGDVQPQHF

J gene: TRBJ2-7
clone size: -
D gene: -
V gene: TRBV14
CDR3 DNA: TGTGCCAGCAGCCAAGACTACCACGAGCAGTACTTC
CDR3 protein: CASSQDYHEQYF

J gene: TRBJ2-3
clone size: -
D gene: -
V gene: TRBV18
CDR3 DNA: TGTGCCAGCTCAAGCTCGACTACAGATACGCAGTATTTT
CDR3 protein: CASSSSTTDTQYF

J gene: TRBJ2-7
clone size: -
D gene: -
V gene: TRBV11-2
CDR3 DNA: TGTGCCAGCAGGGGTAGCTCCTACGAGCAGTACTTC
CDR3 protein: CASRGSSYEQYF

J gene: TRBJ1-4
clone size: -
D gene: -
V gene: TRBV7-9
CDR3 DNA: TGTGCCAGCCGTGATGTGCGCGAAAAACTGTTTTTT
CDR3 protein: CASRDVREKLFF

J gene: TRBJ2-7
clone size: -
D gene: TRBD2
V gene: TRBV7-2
CDR3 DNA: TGTGCCAGCAGCTTTCAGCGGGGGAACTACGAGCAGTACTTC
CDR3 protein: CASSFQRGNYEQYF

J gene: TRBJ2-7
clone size: -
D gene: TRBD1
V gene: TRBV18
CDR3 DNA: TGTGCCAGCTCAACGGGGAAGACAGGGATGTACGAGCAGTACTTC
CDR3 protein: CASSTGKTGMYEQYF

J gene: TRBJ2-7
clone size: -
D gene: TRBD1
V gene: TRBV18
CDR3 DNA: TGTGCCAGCTCACCGGGGACAGGTCTGACCTACGAGCAGTACTTC
CDR3 protein: CASSPGTGLTYEQYF